This T cell receptor beta chain emerged from a study of shared clonotypes between healthy human individuals (TCRdb year 2020). Regarding the research as a whole: The cohort included a few men and a couple of women between 18 and 49 years of age. For each donor, CD4 naive and CD4 memory were each given three plates, CD8 naive was given two plates, and CD8 memory was given one plate. Leukapheresis yielded between about 0.9 and 8.9 billion PBMCs per donor. To estimate repertoire size and how much clonotype sharing occurs between individuals, the study deeply sequenced the blood TCR repertoires of five healthy adults. To increase sequencing depth and limit assay-specific biases, different laboratories used diverse techniques to prepare libraries and sequence TCR repertoires.

From the cysteine up to the phenylalanine, the CDR3 has a length of 17 residues. Solely the CDR3 DNA is kept, with 51 bases framed from the first base. The germline V gene encodes CDR1 SGDLS and CDR2 YYNGEE. V was cut back by 3 bases and J by 4 bases, leaving a gap of 22 bases between them. Healthy HIV-negative adults with no recently reported acute infections or vaccinations were included as donors. All donors were Caucasian adults living in Nashville, Tennessee, USA. CD4+ T cells were enriched through magnetic negative selection, after which naive cells were positively selected on CD45RA and the remaining negative fraction served as the memory subset. Blood was obtained by leukapheresis, after which PBMCs were separated by Ficoll-Histopaque density gradient centrifugation and cryopreserved in liquid nitrogen vapor phase. Purity and quantity of every magnetically sorted T cell population were checked by analytical flow cytometry. Genomic DNA was isolated from each sorted fraction and quantified by UV absorbance on a Nanodrop 2000c.

Using the deep immunoSEQ assay, multiplex PCR amplified TCR CDR3 regions from genomic DNA. Extracted genomic DNA from each cell subset was spread evenly across all wells of several immunoSEQ 96-well plates, with each plate serving as a replicate. For sorted subsets, about 210 ng of genomic DNA, equivalent to some 33,000 T cell genomes, went into each replicate PCR. The purified libraries were quantified using a Qubit 3.0 fluorometer, sized with a Bioanalyzer 2100, and then quantified again using the KAPA Library Quantification kit. Every immunoSEQ 96-well plate was sequenced on a dedicated single-read 150-cycle Illumina NextSeq 550 flow cell. On the authors' methods: Because the immunoSEQ output included only junctional sequences and no quality scores, the filtering could not be the same as the filtering used for full-length reads. To assign V/J genes and CDR3, sequences were annotated against IMGT germline references using PyIR, a Python wrapper for IgBLAST v1.9. Reads were filtered out if the reads had weak V/J assignments (E-value above 1e-6), no CDR3, stop codons, out-of-frame junctions, or ambiguous translated residues. A V3J clonotype was defined by an identical inferred V gene, J gene, and CDR3 amino acid sequence. Percentage overlap between repertoires was computed as shared unique clonotypes divided by the size of the smaller repertoire. Richness of each repertoire was evaluated using RTK rarefaction, the Chao1 estimator, and Recon v2.1 estimates of unobserved clonotypes. Generation probabilities for all TCRbeta clonotypes obtained by the gDNA method from a handful of donors were computed using OLGA. TCRdb stores this immuneACCESS table with in-frame sequences only. Part of the clones is absent; in the studies checked, under half of the shortfall reflects unresolved V genes, and no reason is known for the rest. V and J calls plus clone size are reproduced from that table; the DNA served to infer D and trimming. Across this sample there are about 2.4 million clones, with approximately 92% seen only once. The ten largest clones take up around 0.14% of the sample.

On this clone itself: Its antigen specificity is not known. Per-base qualities were not stored, and no clone one base away is much larger.

The full study reports these points: Based on pairwise subsampling, the degree of clonotype sharing among donors was expected to be affected by sequencing depth. Incomplete sequencing was indicated by rarefaction of sorted-subset datasets, despite the large sequencing depth. The genetic and exposure-history diversity represented was limited by the small number of donors. Higher generation probabilities were observed for clonotypes shared by all four sorted-subset donors than for non-shared clonotypes. Sampling was limited to blood, and TCR repertoires in tissue likely differ from TCR repertoires in blood. Naive subsets generally had larger estimated clonotype richness than memory subsets. Sharing across several donors was observed for around 5% of naive CD4, 3% to 4% of naive CD8, 2.3% of memory CD4, and roughly 0.4% of memory CD8 clonotypes.

Sequencing was performed on naive CD4+ T cells sorted from blood. This specimen's cell subset or site label, interpreted: CD45RA+ positively selected. The receptor was isolated from a man between 18 and 29 years old in good health. The V and J genes are TRBV9 and TRBJ2-5, and TRBD2 may be the D gene, going by 7 matching bases. The encoded CDR3 is CASSAGSEGGAGETQYF. The DNA sequence is TGTGCCAGCAGCGCAGGTAGCGAGGGGGGGGCCGGAGAGACCCAGTACTTC.